Below, one T cell receptor (beta chain) is given with its context. This clonotype appeared a few times. Its cognate antigen has yet to be identified. It has no much larger one-base neighbor in the sample; base qualities were not kept. The cysteine opens and the phenylalanine closes a CDR3 of 13 amino acids. Here the CDR3 DNA is all that survives: 39 bases in frame from base 1. Based on the germline V gene, the CDR1 and CDR2 sequences are SGDLS and YYNGEE. The roughly 39 donors, aged 6 to 90 years, were systemically healthy Caucasian individuals from Russia. Each donor gave 8 to 10 milliliters of peripheral blood, drawn into EDTA-treated Vacutainer tubes. PBMCs were isolated by Ficoll-Paque density-gradient centrifugation, with at least 6.5 million obtained per sample. Total RNA was extracted from PBMCs with Trizol reagent, with at least 6 micrograms obtained per sample. For every donor, flow cytometry on a PBMC aliquot measured the percentage of naive CD45RAhigh/CD27high T cells.

The data are from a study of blood T cells in healthy people across ages (dated by TCRdb to between 2015 and 2017). Notes on the research overall: In model experiments, roughly one uniquely barcoded TCR beta cDNA molecule per two T cells was captured by template switching. Using deep sequencing normalized with unique cDNA molecular identifiers, the study measured how TCR beta repertoire diversity changes with age. Donors were grouped into four age groups: young (average about 15 years), middle-aged (approximately 41), aged (around 60) and long-lived (just over 80). For two donors (one aged 18 to 30 and one aged 80 or older), the study analyzed two additional independent replicas of 1 million unique cDNA reads from the same blood draw.

Beyond this particular receptor, the publication reports: Estimates of total diversity based on one million sequenced T cells were considered lower bounds and underestimates. The long-lived group showed more naive CD4+ T cells, fewer expanded clones and increased TCR diversity than the aged group, suggesting age selection. Observed TCR beta diversity per million T cells fell roughly linearly with age, and a significant reduction was already apparent by age approximately 40. Donor CMV infection status was unknown, potentially confounding age-related changes in expanded clonotypes. A strong correlation was found between observed TCR beta diversity and the percentage of naive T cells measured by flow cytometry. Since profiling was done on bulk unsorted PBMCs, naive and antigen-experienced compartments could not be conclusively compared.

To prepare the library, 5' RACE was applied. For sequencing, an Illumina HiSeq 2500 was employed. A second PCR of about 6 to 11 cycles was performed with a sample-barcoded 5' primer and a J-beta primer mix. A template-switch 5' adaptor carrying 12 random nucleotides introduced a unique molecular identifier onto each TCR beta cDNA molecule. Each sample yielded at least 2.5 million CDR3-containing paired-end reads. First-strand cDNA synthesis was performed from all RNA using the Mint cDNA synthesis kit, with priming by a TRBC-specific oligonucleotide. After uracil-DNA glycosylase treatment, a first 18-cycle PCR used universal primers M1SS and BC2_uni_R on all cDNA. Turning to the authors' computational methods: Each sample was normalized by randomly selecting 1 million high-quality reads, each carrying a distinct molecular identifier. Reads with shared molecular identifiers were discarded instead of being binned into consensus sequences. MiTCR, with a Q25 quality threshold and the strictest error-elimination algorithm, was used for CDR3 identification, clonotype clustering and error correction. Lower-bound total TCR beta diversity was estimated with a nonparametric unseen species model using Euler transformation. TCRdb ran its own pipeline on the public reads, namely fastp trimming at Q25 and MiXCR clone calling, and kept in-frame beta chains. Every entry covers one CDR3 protein and lists the most common genes and DNA from its rows. The V and J calls, along with clone size, are taken from TCRdb and not from the paper's own processing. Within this sample are roughly 560,000 distinct CDR3 sequences, with about 24% of them counted one time only. The top ten hold roughly 10% of the sample.

In addition, the sample was reused for a study of T cells of mothers and their children. The second publication reports: Donors were nine systemically healthy Caucasian individuals: three mothers and their six children. cDNA synthesis consumed the entire amount of extracted RNA, loaded at around 1.5 ug RNA in each 15 ul reaction. In the second PCR, the M1S primer introduced both the sample barcodes and 2-4 random nucleotides. Over 9.5 million TCR beta CDR3 reads were obtained for each mother, and approximately 3.2 million reads were obtained for each child. Thymic selection shapes the output of TCR recombination in a similar way in related and unrelated pairs, and inherited differences have a minor effect. Normalized repertoire overlap was always slightly but never significantly higher in related than unrelated mother-child pairs. With a sensitivity of about 100 clones per million clonotypes, no persistent microchimeric T cell clones were detected. The study used deep NGS to compare TCR beta repertoires of mothers and children, seeking features distinguishing related mother-child pairs from unrelated individuals. On average, the children were approximately 11 +/- 4 years old, while the mothers were about 40 +/- 4 years old. After adapter ligation was performed with NEBNext reagents, the libraries were sequenced on an Illumina HiSeq 2000 with 100+100 nt paired-end reads. Mother and child libraries were prepared a month apart and sequenced in separate runs to prevent cross-contamination. Each donor had between about 450,000 and 2,200,000 distinct TCR beta clonotypes identified. Naive TCR beta clonotypes were estimated from low-frequency clonotypes matched to each donor's FACS-determined naive share, without sorting.

The material sequenced was blood. The chain couples TRBV9 to TRBJ2-5; TRBD2 is possibly the D segment (5 matching bases). The DNA end is a closer match to TRBJ2-1, so the J assignment may be wrong. This TCR was sampled from a boy younger than 18 in good health. The bases are TGTGCCAGCAGCGTAGCGGGATCCCATGAGCAGTTCTTC. The encoded protein is CASSVAGSHEQFF.